The 32 T cell receptor beta chains reported below all come from one sample, sequenced in a study of vaccination and CD4 T cells after COVID-19. Specified treatment: approximately nine-day PBMC culture with coronavirus spike peptide pools or control peptides (ViraFEST assay). An Oncomine TCR Beta short-read assay was used to sequence the DNA from cultured CD4+ T cells. MiXCR was run by TCRdb on the PCR reads, yielding one entry per CDR3 protein. The table shows fewer than 15,000 distinct CDR3 sequences, with around 45% occurring only once. No antigen has been identified for these receptors. This specimen consisted of CD4+ T cells from blood, cultured in vitro, obtained after SARS-CoV-2 vaccination. The receptor source for this set is a human donor who had recovered from COVID-19.

The rearrangement uses TRBV10-1 and TRBJ1-1; 10 bases fit TRBD1. V dropped 5 bases and J dropped 8; count of bases not matched to a gene: 11. CDR3 length: 15 residues. Germline CDR1 is WNHNN and CDR2 is SYGVQD (reference sequence). The CDR3 DNA reads as TGCGCCAGCAGTCCCGGGACAGGGGTTTTTACGGAAGCTTTCTTT. It encodes CASSPGTGVFTEAFF.

This clonotype is medium-sized within its sample. The chain carries TRBV20-1 and TRBJ1-1; maybe TRBD1 (5 bases). CDR1 is DFQATT, CDR2 SNEGSKA, per germline (reference sequence). The CDR3 is 14 residues long. Trimming cost V 6 bases and J 3 bases, with 17 bases left between them. The DNA of the CDR3 is TGCAGTGCCCTGGGGACCGAGGTTCACACTGAAGCTTTCTTT. It codes for CSALGTEVHTEAFF.

This rearrangement joins TRBV11-3 to TRBJ1-2; tentatively, D is TRBD1 (6 bases). Germline V CDR1 and CDR2: SGHNT, YENEEA. The ends were cut back, 5 bases at V and 7 bases at J, with 20 bases in the middle. The CDR3 has 15 residues. The CDR3 region is CASSRGGGSRGGYTF. CDR3 nucleotide sequence: TGTGCCAGCAGCCGCGGGGGGGGCTCCCGGGGTGGCTACACCTTC.

The chain is built from TRBV10-2 and TRBJ1-5; D remains unclear. Germline V gives CDR1 WSHSY, CDR2 SAAADI. V shed 2 bases and J shed 1 base, with 3 bases lying between them. The CDR3 sequence is 13 residues long. The CDR3 loop reads CASSEGSNQPQHF. The CDR3 DNA is TGCGCCAGCAGTGAGGGCAGCAATCAGCCCCAGCATTTT.

This chain connects TRBV5-4 to TRBJ2-1; D is ambiguous. The CDR3 has 11 residues. Germline V CDR1 and CDR2: SGHNT, YYREEE (reference sequence). The V end was cut by 5 bases, the J end by 8 bases, with 8 bases between. The CDR3 region has the DNA TGTGCCAGCAGAGTGAACGATGAGCAGTTCTTC. Protein product: CASRVNDEQFF.

The J gene is TRBJ2-7, the V gene TRBV19; 10 bases fit TRBD1. V shed 2 bases, J shed 1 base, and the junction held 5 bases outside the gene matches. This CDR3 is built from 16 residues. CDR1 is LNHDA and CDR2 is SQIVND in the germline V gene (reference sequence). CDR3 in amino acids: CASSISRTGGSYEQYF. Written as DNA, the CDR3 is TGTGCCAGTAGTATATCCAGGACAGGGGGTTCCTACGAGCAGTACTTC.

The chain carries TRBV7-2 and TRBJ1-3; a possible D gene is TRBD1 (6 bases). CDR1 and CDR2 (germline): SGHTA, FQGNSA. V dropped 5 bases and J dropped 4 bases, with 21 bases sitting between them. The CDR3 runs to 17 residues. DNA for the CDR3: TGTGCCAGCAGCCGACTACCAAGGGGGTCGGCAGGAAACACCATATATTTT. It yields the protein CASSRLPRGSAGNTIYF.

The rearrangement joins TRBV6-1 to TRBJ2-3; 12 nucleotides match TRBD2. Germline-derived CDR1 and CDR2 are MNHNS and SASEGT. The junction had 11 bases not matched to a gene; V was cut back by 6 bases and J by 1 base. The CDR3 is 18 residues long. The CDR3, as DNA: TGTGCCAGCAGGGTAGGGCTAGCGGGGGGGATATGCACAGATACGCAGTATTTT. Protein: CASRVGLAGGICTDTQYF.

This chain uses TRBV11-3 with TRBJ2-4; a possible D gene is TRBD2 (6 bases). Germline lookup yields CDR1 SGHNT and CDR2 YENEEA. Trimming pared 6 bases from V and 8 bases from J, leaving 14 bases between. This CDR3 contains 13 residues. The CDR3 DNA sequence: TGTGCCAGCAGTCGACGGTGGAGGGACATTCAGTACTTC. This gives the protein CASSRRWRDIQYF.

This chain links TRBV7-6 with TRBJ1-1; D is ambiguous. This CDR3 has 15 residues. Germline assignment: CDR1 SGHVS and CDR2 FNYEAQ. The V end lost 1 base, the J end lost 2 bases, and 11 bases lay between the germline ends. The CDR3 is CASSLGQSPNTEAFF. The CDR3 DNA sequence: TGTGCCAGCAGCTTAGGGCAGAGCCCCAACACTGAAGCTTTCTTT.

The chain couples TRBV30 to TRBJ2-7, with D tentatively TRBD1 or TRBD2 (6 bases each). V was clipped by 3 bases and J by 2 bases, with 11 bases between them. Germline loops: CDR1 GTSNPN, CDR2 SVGIG (reference sequence). The CDR3 loop spans 13 amino acids. The CDR3 here is CAWRGGNPYEQYF. DNA of the CDR3: TGTGCCTGGAGAGGGGGGAACCCCTACGAGCAGTACTTC.

This rearrangement joins TRBV7-2 to TRBJ1-5, with D unclear. The CDR3 extends over 13 amino acids. Germline V lookup: CDR1 SGHTA, CDR2 FQGNSA. The V gene lost 3 bases and the J gene lost 2 bases, with 5 bases spanning the gap. The CDR3 DNA sequence: TGTGCCAGCAGCTTCCGGGGCAATCAGCCCCAGCATTTT. Translation gives CASSFRGNQPQHF.

Remarks on this clonotype: A read error may account for a junction end that differs from germline. J is TRBJ2-5 and V is TRBV6-2 or TRBV6-3; D tentatively reads TRBD1 or TRBD2 (6 bases each). The germline V gene has CDR1 MNHEY and CDR2 SVGEGT. The CDR3 is 15 amino acids. DNA for the CDR3: TGTGCCAGCAGTTACGGCCAGGGGAGGCAAGAGACCCGGTACTTC. Amino acid sequence: CASSYGQGRQETRYF.

The table lists this clonotype with a few counts. The chain's CDR3 is CSAPDRTGGGDTIYF. The CDR3, as DNA: TGCAGTGCCCCTGACCGGACAGGGGGGGGAGACACCATATATTTT. The V and J genes are TRBV20-1 and TRBJ1-3; TRBD1 matches 10 bases. The CDR3 has 15 amino acids. Germline-derived CDR1 and CDR2 are DFQATT and SNEGSKA (reference sequence). V lost 6 bases to trimming and J lost 8 bases; unmatched junction nucleotides: 13.

The chain couples TRBV28 to TRBJ2-5; 9 bases agree with TRBD2. J lost 5 bases, V lost 0 bases, and 7 bases had no gene match. The germline V gene has CDR1 MDHEN and CDR2 SYDVKM. The CDR3 loop spans 16 amino acids. The CDR3 sequence: CASSLWGGRASETQYF. The CDR3 DNA sequence: TGTGCCAGCAGTTTATGGGGCGGGAGGGCCAGCGAGACCCAGTACTTC.

The rearrangement links TRBV6-5 to TRBJ2-7; no definite D call. Looked up from germline, CDR1 is MNHEY and CDR2 is SVGAGI. The CDR3 loop spans 12 amino acids. Trimming stripped 3 bases from V and 7 bases from J, with 10 bases between. The CDR3 DNA follows: TGTGCCAGCAGTTATCGGCGCCAAGAGCAGTACTTC. Encoded protein: CASSYRRQEQYF.

The chain joins TRBV9 to TRBJ1-2; D might be TRBD1 (5 bases). Trimming pared 0 bases from V and 2 bases from J, leaving 11 bases between. The CDR3 runs to 15 residues. CDR1 and CDR2 (germline): SGDLS, YYNGEE. CDR3 residues: CASSVELGANYGYTF. The CDR3 bases are TGTGCCAGCAGCGTAGAGTTAGGGGCCAACTATGGCTACACCTTC.

The J gene is TRBJ1-1, the V gene TRBV6-1, with 7 bases matching TRBD1. With 5 bases clipped from V and 5 bases from J, the junction kept 17 bases outside the gene matches. Per germline, CDR1 MNHNS and CDR2 SASEGT. The length of the CDR3 is 17 residues. The CDR3 coding sequence is TGTGCCAGCAGTCCCCCCGTTGCGAGGGGGCGTAATACTGAAGCTTTCTTT. As protein: CASSPPVARGRNTEAFF.

The rearrangement uses TRBV19 and TRBJ1-1, with no clear D. Per germline, CDR1 LNHDA and CDR2 SQIVND (reference sequence). The CDR3 covers 12 residues. The germline V and J ends were trimmed by 7 bases and 1 base, with 7 bases remaining between them. The CDR3: CASNNRNTEAFF. The CDR3 nucleotides are TGTGCCAGTAACAACAGGAACACTGAAGCTTTCTTT.

The rearrangement uses TRBV11-3 and TRBJ1-1; a weak D match, TRBD1 (6 bases). V was clipped by 3 bases and J by 2 bases, with 10 bases between them. Germline CDR1 is SGHNT and CDR2 is YENEEA. CDR3 length: 14 amino acids. CDR3 sequence reads: CASSLSGGNTEAFF. DNA of the CDR3: TGTGCCAGCAGCTTGTCCGGGGGCAACACTGAAGCTTTCTTT.

This clonotype was detected only a few times. This chain links TRBV7-9 with TRBJ2-7, with 8 bases that match TRBD1. The V and J ends lost 5 bases and 4 bases, in that order; junction bases with no gene match: 4. The CDR3 loop spans 13 amino acids. In germline, CDR1 is SEHNR, CDR2 FQNEAQ (reference sequence). CDR3 sequence (DNA): TGTGCCAGCAGCCCAGGGGGCGCGTACGAGCAGTACTTC. It encodes CASSPGGAYEQYF.

This clonotype was counted once. This chain joins TRBV20-1 and TRBJ2-3, with D maybe TRBD1 (5 bases). The V gene lost 0 bases and the J gene lost 1 base, with 11 bases spanning the gap. From germline, CDR1 is DFQATT and CDR2 SNEGSKA (reference sequence). The CDR3 spans 15 residues. This CDR3 reads CSARDPTQGTDTQYF. In nucleotides, the CDR3 is TGCAGTGCTAGAGATCCAACACAGGGCACAGATACGCAGTATTTT.

The V call is TRBV7-2, the J call TRBJ2-7, with TRBD1 matching 7 bases. Germline CDR1 SGHTA, CDR2 FQGNSA. The J segment lost 4 bases and the V segment lost 3 bases, leaving 6 bases of the junction unmatched. CDR3 length: 14 amino acids. The CDR3 nucleotides are TGTGCCAGCAGCTTTAGACAGGGAGAATACGAGCAGTACTTC. Amino acid sequence: CASSFRQGEYEQYF. Supplemented by reference TRBV7-2 and TRBJ2-7, the full variable domain reads GAGVSQSPSNKVTEKGKDVELRCDPISGHTALYWYRQSLGQGLEFLIYFQGNSAPDKSGLPSDRFSAERTGGSVSTLTIQRTQQEDSAVYLCASSFRQGEYEQYFGPGTRLTVT.

The chain joins TRBV27 to TRBJ2-7; 10 positions match TRBD1. This CDR3 region has 15 residues. Germline V lookup: CDR1 MNHEY, CDR2 SMNVEV (reference sequence). With 2 bases clipped from V and 2 bases from J, the junction kept 3 bases outside the gene matches. CDR3 DNA: TGTGCCAGCAGTTTAAGGACAGGGGGACCCTACGAGCAGTACTTC. The encoded protein is CASSLRTGGPYEQYF.

The rearrangement uses TRBV6-2 or TRBV6-3 and TRBJ2-3; TRBD2 matches 9 bases. This CDR3 is built from 15 residues. The V gene's germline CDR1 is MNHEY and CDR2 SVGEGT. V was clipped by 3 bases and J by 8 bases; unmatched bases: 9. DNA of the CDR3: TGTGCCAGCAGTTATGGCGGGGGGGGCCAGAGTACGCAGTATTTT. Translation gives CASSYGGGGQSTQYF.

The V gene is TRBV27, the J gene TRBJ2-7; 10 positions match TRBD1. The CDR3 is made up of 12 amino acids. CDR1 is MNHEY, CDR2 SMNVEV, per germline (reference sequence). After removal of 8 bases from V and 6 bases from J, the junction contained 4 bases not matched to a gene. This chain's CDR3 is CASGTGVREQYF. For the CDR3, the DNA is TGTGCCAGCGGGACAGGGGTTCGCGAGCAGTACTTC.

The chain has TRBV7-9 and TRBJ2-2; D gene unclear. Germline CDR1 reads SEHNR; CDR2 reads FQNEAQ (reference sequence). The V gene lost 1 base and the J gene lost 2 bases, with 5 bases spanning the gap. There are 14 residues in the CDR3. CDR3 loop: CASSLGVNTGELFF. Written as DNA, the CDR3 is TGTGCCAGCAGCTTAGGAGTAAACACCGGGGAGCTGTTTTTT. Based on the CDR3 plus reference TRBV7-9 and TRBJ2-2, the full variable domain is DTGVSQNPRHKITKRGQNVTFRCDPISEHNRLYWYRQTLGQGPEFLTYFQNEAQLEKSRLLSDRFSAERPKGSFSTLEIQRTEQGDSAMYLCASSLGVNTGELFFGEGSRLTVL.

CDR3 sequence (DNA): TGTGCCAGCAGCCCCGATGGAGACTACGAGCAGTACTTC. Translation gives CASSPDGDYEQYF. The genes are TRBV6-2 or TRBV6-3 and TRBJ2-7, with no clear D. This CDR3 comprises 13 residues. The germline V gene encodes CDR1 MNHEY and CDR2 SVGEGT. Trimming removed 6 bases at V and 3 bases at J, with 12 bases between.

This clonotype was seen only a few times. The chain uses TRBV7-2 and TRBJ1-2, with 7 bases aligning to TRBD1. The CDR3 sequence is 12 residues long. V trimming: 5 bases; J trimming: 4 bases; junction bases outside the gene matches: 1. From germline, CDR1 is SGHTA and CDR2 FQGNSA. The DNA of the CDR3 is TGTGCCAGCAGCGGGACAGCCTATGGCTACACCTTC. Protein sequence: CASSGTAYGYTF.

Only a few counts were recorded for this clonotype. J is TRBJ1-1 and V is TRBV6-2 or TRBV6-3, with D possibly being TRBD1 (5 bases). This CDR3 has 14 amino acids. Trimming shortened V by 4 bases and J by 11 bases, and 20 bases separated the two germline ends. The germline gives CDR1 MNHEY, CDR2 SVGEGT. This CDR3 reads CASSSQWGSARAFF. As DNA, the CDR3 is TGTGCCAGCAGTTCACAATGGGGCAGCGCGAGGGCTTTCTTT.

With regard to this clonotype: One end of the junction fails to match germline, which may point to a read error. The chain employs TRBV20-1 and TRBJ2-7; 11 positions agree with TRBD2. CDR1 is DFQATT, CDR2 SNEGSKA, per germline (reference sequence). The CDR3 runs to 15 residues. CDR3 in DNA: TGCAGTGCTAGGAATACGGGACTAGCGGATTACGCGCAGTACTTC. Protein product: CSARNTGLADYAQYF.

The chain carries TRBV29-1 and TRBJ1-1; the D is unclear. Germline V lookup: CDR1 SQVTM, CDR2 ANQGSEA. The CDR3 is 14 residues long. Trimming left V 2 bases short and J 7 bases short, with 17 bases between. CDR3 loop: CSVESRREGGEAFF. In DNA form, the CDR3 reads TGCAGCGTTGAAAGTCGGAGAGAGGGTGGTGAAGCTTTCTTT.